The source of this TCR beta chain is a study of CD8 T cells in ankylosing spondylitis. CDR3 size: 15 residues. Between the trimmed V and J ends, which lost 7 bases and 0 bases, there was a span of 12 bases. Germline V lookup: CDR1 WSHSY, CDR2 SAAADI. TCRdb re-called the 5' RACE reads through MiXCR, storing one row per CDR3 protein. This sample has about 240,000 distinct CDR3 sequences; 9.5% to 12% occur once, and the top ten carry 6% to 8.5%. The table lists this clonotype with many counts. Sequenced input: blood, either unsorted or a sorted T cell fraction (not recorded which). The chain joins TRBV10-2 to TRBJ2-2; no clear D gene. The clonotype was recovered from a male donor with ankylosing spondylitis or in good health (not recorded which). The CDR3 nucleotides read TGCGCCAGCATAAGTACAGCTACGAACACCGGGGAGCTGTTTTTT. Translation gives CASISTATNTGELFF.